Below are 27 T cell receptor beta chains sequenced from a single sample in a study of blood T cell repertoires in COVID-19. Method: immunoSEQ multiplex PCR; TCRdb's copy keeps in-frame clones and lacks some. The sample includes about 520,000 clones, around 85% of them seen just once. The sequenced sample was peripheral blood. These receptors all stem from a human donor in a cohort sampled during active COVID-19.

The CDR3 sequence is CASSQEGSPLHF. In DNA, the CDR3 is TGTGCCAGCAGCCAGGAGGGCTCACCCCTCCACTTT. The chain carries TRBV3-1 (or the pseudogene TRBV3-2) and TRBJ1-6; D is uncertain. CDR1 is LGHDT, CDR2 YNNKEL, per germline (reference sequence). This CDR3 is built from 12 residues. Trimming pared 3 bases from V and 10 bases from J, leaving 7 bases between.

The rearrangement links TRBV5-6 to TRBJ1-6; D unclear. V gave up 7 bases and J gave up 8 bases, with 19 bases separating them. The CDR3 length is 15 residues. The germline CDR1 and CDR2 sequences are SGHDT and YYEEEE. The CDR3 region is CASVSLVLRDSPLHF. The DNA of the CDR3 is TGTGCCAGCGTGTCACTTGTCCTCCGCGATTCACCCCTCCACTTT. Based on the CDR3 plus reference TRBV5-6 and TRBJ1-6, the full variable domain is DAGVTQSPTHLIKTRGQQVTLRCSPKSGHDTVSWYQQALGQGPQFIFQYYEEEERQRGNFPDRFSGHQFPNYSSELNVNALLLGDSALYLCASVSLVLRDSPLHFGNGTRLTVT.

The rearrangement joins TRBV6-5 to TRBJ2-7, with TRBD2 matching over 15 bases. The CDR3 sequence is 14 residues long. The germline gives CDR1 MNHEY, CDR2 SVGAGI. The junction had 4 bases not matched to a gene; V was cut back by 6 bases and J by 7 bases. The CDR3 spells CASRRTSGRGEQYF. CDR3 nucleotide sequence: TGTGCCAGCAGGCGGACTAGCGGGAGGGGAGAGCAGTACTTC.

The chain carries TRBV5-4 and TRBJ1-2; 7 nucleotides match TRBD1. V dropped 3 bases and J dropped 9; count of bases not matched to a gene: 14. Germline CDR1 and CDR2: SGHNT and YYREEE (reference sequence). This CDR3 spans 15 amino acids. In DNA, the CDR3 is TGTGCCAGCAGCTACCCAGGGGGAAGACTTGAAAGCTACACCTTC. Its protein is CASSYPGGRLESYTF.

V is TRBV27 and J is TRBJ2-2; 9 nucleotides agree with TRBD1. V shed 8 bases, J shed 6 bases, and the junction held 22 bases outside the gene matches. CDR1 MNHEY and CDR2 SMNVEV come from the germline V gene (reference sequence). The CDR3 consists of 19 residues. CDR3 amino acids: CASSRRGFRDRASSGELFF. CDR3 nucleotides: TGTGCCAGCTCACGAAGGGGTTTCCGGGACAGGGCCTCCTCCGGGGAGCTGTTTTTT.

V and J are TRBV6-5 and TRBJ2-3; no clear D. Trimming removed 0 bases at V and 1 base at J, with 8 bases between. The CDR3 is 15 residues long. Germline-derived CDR1 and CDR2 are MNHEY and SVGAGI. In nucleotides, the CDR3 is TGTGCCAGCAGTTACTCGGGCCGACGCACAGATACGCAGTATTTT. Encoded protein: CASSYSGRRTDTQYF.

This clone was counted only a few times. This chain joins TRBV5-1 and TRBJ2-2; the D gene is possibly TRBD1 (6 bases). The V end lost 5 bases, the J end lost 4 bases, and 33 bases lay between the germline ends. Germline V gives CDR1 SGHRS, CDR2 YFSETQ. The CDR3 consists of 21 residues. The CDR3 bases are TGCGCCAGCAGTTTGCCATTGGAAGGGACAAATCACCTCTTGGGCACCGGGGAGCTGTTTTTT. Amino acids: CASSLPLEGTNHLLGTGELFF.

The J gene is TRBJ2-1, the V gene TRBV2, with 13 bases identical to TRBD2. Germline V gives CDR1 SNHLY, CDR2 FYNNEI. Unmatched junction bases numbered 32, after V lost 7 bases and J lost 8 bases. There are 23 residues in the CDR3. CDR3 coding DNA: TGTGCCAGCACCAGGTCCGGATTCCTGCCGGGACTAGCGGGACGCCGGGGTAGGGATGAGCAGTTCTTC. This gives the protein CASTRSGFLPGLAGRRGRDEQFF.

This chain joins TRBV19 and TRBJ1-6; D ambiguous. The CDR3 is 17 residues long. CDR1 and CDR2 from the germline V gene are LNHDA and SQIVND (reference sequence). Trimming pared 2 bases from V and 0 bases from J, leaving 11 bases between. The DNA for the CDR3 is TGTGCCAGTAGTATAACGGGATCAGGCTCCTATAATTCACCCCTCCACTTT. Amino acids: CASSITGSGSYNSPLHF.

The rearrangement links TRBV29-1 to TRBJ2-2; possibly TRBD1 for D (5 bases). V gave up 2 bases and J gave up 3 bases, with 10 bases separating them. CDR3 size: 14 residues. Germline V CDR1 and CDR2: SQVTM, ANQGSEA. CDR3 residues: CSVEIGRDTGELFF. The CDR3 DNA reads as TGCAGCGTTGAAATTGGCAGGGACACCGGGGAGCTGTTTTTT.

The rearrangement joins TRBV19 to TRBJ1-2; 7 bases are shared with TRBD1. The germline gives CDR1 LNHDA, CDR2 SQIVND (reference sequence). Unmatched junction bases numbered 13, after V lost 3 bases and J lost 6 bases. The CDR3 extends over 16 amino acids. The CDR3 region has the DNA TGTGCCAGTAGTATGTCATCCGGGACAGTTATGGATGGCTACACCTTC. This gives the protein CASSMSSGTVMDGYTF.

This clone was detected a few times. The V gene is TRBV18, the J gene TRBJ2-7, with 9 bases that match TRBD1. The CDR3 is 15 residues long. V gave up 3 bases and J gave up 2 bases; unmatched junction bases: 5. Germline lookup yields CDR1 KGHSH and CDR2 LQKENI. The CDR3 loop is CASSPGQGPTYEQYF. CDR3 in DNA: TGTGCCAGCTCACCCGGACAGGGGCCCACCTACGAGCAGTACTTC.

V is TRBV2 and J is TRBJ2-1, with a weak D call TRBD2 (5 bases). Germline V CDR1 and CDR2: SNHLY, FYNNEI. Between the trimmed V and J ends, which lost 7 bases and 0 bases, there was a span of 13 bases. CDR3 size: 15 residues. The CDR3 loop is CASTQADLSYNEQFF. Written as DNA, the CDR3 is TGTGCCAGCACACAAGCGGACCTCTCCTACAATGAGCAGTTCTTC. Looking up the rest from reference TRBV2 and TRBJ2-1 gives the full variable domain: EPEVTQTPSHQVTQMGQEVILRCVPISNHLYFYWYRQILGQKVEFLVSFYNNEISEKSEIFDDQFSVERPDGSNFTLKIRSTKLEDSAMYFCASTQADLSYNEQFFGPGTRLTVL.

The sample holds a few counts of this clone. V is TRBV16 and J is TRBJ2-2, with D perhaps TRBD1 (5 bases). Germline V gene data show CDR1 as KGHSY and CDR2 as FQNENV. This CDR3 is built from 15 residues. Trimming shortened V by 0 bases and J by 5 bases, and 10 bases separated the two germline ends. In nucleotides, the CDR3 is TGTGCCAGCAGCCAATCGGGGCGGTGGACCGGGGAGCTGTTTTTT. It codes for CASSQSGRWTGELFF.

The chain has TRBV6-5 and TRBJ1-5, with TRBD1 matching 9 bases. Trimming at V came to 2 bases and at J to 4 bases, leaving 3 bases not matched to a gene. Germline V lookup: CDR1 MNHEY, CDR2 SVGAGI. The CDR3 spans 15 residues. CDR3 in amino acids: CASSYGTGRNQPQHF. The CDR3 DNA sequence: TGTGCCAGCAGTTACGGGACAGGGAGAAATCAGCCCCAGCATTTT.

The chain combines TRBV19 with TRBJ1-4; D possibly corresponds to TRBD1 (5 bases). Germline CDR1 is LNHDA and CDR2 is SQIVND (reference sequence). The CDR3 has 14 amino acids. V was trimmed by 9 bases and J by 8 bases, leaving 19 bases between them. The CDR3 reads CASTETVMSEKLFF. The CDR3 nucleotides are TGTGCCAGCACCGAGACAGTTATGAGCGAAAAACTGTTTTTT.

The chain combines TRBV27 with TRBJ1-1; possibly TRBD1 for D (6 bases). The CDR3 totals 15 residues. Germline CDR1 is MNHEY and CDR2 is SMNVEV (reference sequence). V lost 3 bases to trimming and J lost 4 bases, with 15 bases between them. The CDR3 DNA is TGTGCCAGCAGTTTCCAACAGGGAAGGGGCACTGAAGCTTTCTTT. Amino acid sequence: CASSFQQGRGTEAFF.

The genes are TRBV6-5 and TRBJ1-2, with D perhaps TRBD1 (6 bases). The CDR3 is 14 residues long. Germline-derived CDR1 and CDR2 are MNHEY and SVGAGI. V was trimmed by 6 bases and J by 3 bases, leaving 14 bases between them. This chain's CDR3 is CASSWGGADYGYTF. For the CDR3, the DNA is TGTGCCAGCAGCTGGGGGGGCGCGGACTATGGCTACACCTTC.

This clone was picked up a small number of times. This chain connects TRBV11-2 to TRBJ1-6; tentatively, D is TRBD1 (5 bases). From germline, CDR1 is SGHAT and CDR2 FQNNGV. V lost 1 base and J 10 bases, leaving 14 bases between the germline ends. The CDR3 is made up of 15 amino acids. CDR3 bases: TGTGCCAGCAGCTTAGTTCGGGGGTCGGTCTCACCCCTCCACTTT. It yields the protein CASSLVRGSVSPLHF.

The chain employs TRBV30 and TRBJ1-2, with D tentatively TRBD1 (5 bases). This CDR3 spans 12 amino acids. V lost 5 bases and J lost 6, with 13 bases in between. Germline assignment: CDR1 GTSNPN and CDR2 SVGIG (reference sequence). The CDR3 protein is CAWSGAGNGYTF. The CDR3 region has the DNA TGTGCCTGGTCTGGGGCGGGGAATGGCTACACCTTC.

This rearrangement joins TRBV5-8 to TRBJ1-1, with a weak D call TRBD1 (5 bases). CDR1 and CDR2 from the germline V gene are SGHTS and YDEGEE. The CDR3 is 14 amino acids. The V and J ends lost 1 base and 5 bases respectively, with 12 bases between them. The CDR3 loop reads CASSLPSGGTEAFF. The DNA of the CDR3 is TGTGCCAGCAGCTTGCCGAGCGGGGGAACTGAAGCTTTCTTT.

This sequence joins TRBV5-6 and TRBJ2-5; 8 positions match TRBD1. CDR3 size: 13 residues. V lost 5 bases to trimming and J lost 2 bases; unmatched junction nucleotides: 2. Germline assignment: CDR1 SGHDT and CDR2 YYEEEE. The CDR3 loop reads CASSRDRQETQYF. The CDR3 region has the DNA TGTGCCAGCAGTAGGGACAGGCAAGAGACCCAGTACTTC.

The chain couples TRBV29-1 to TRBJ1-1, with 7 bases matching TRBD1. The CDR3 has 13 amino acids. In germline, CDR1 is SQVTM, CDR2 ANQGSEA. With 4 bases clipped from V and 5 bases from J, the junction kept 7 bases outside the gene matches. This CDR3 is CSVGRQGGTEAFF. The CDR3 DNA is TGCAGCGTTGGCCGACAGGGTGGGACTGAAGCTTTCTTT.

The chain recombines TRBV6-5 with TRBJ1-2, with TRBD1 matching 11 bases. Germline loops: CDR1 MNHEY, CDR2 SVGAGI. V shed 4 bases, J shed 4 bases, and the junction held 5 bases outside the gene matches. CDR3 length: 15 amino acids. The CDR3 loop reads CASSWTGGAGYGYTF. The CDR3 nucleotides read TGTGCCAGCAGTTGGACAGGGGGCGCCGGCTATGGCTACACCTTC.

V usage is TRBV7-3 and J usage is TRBJ2-2; 10 bases line up with TRBD1. The germline V gene has CDR1 SGHTA and CDR2 FQGTGA. J gave up 4 bases and V 5 bases, and 10 bases lay outside the gene matches. The CDR3 sequence is 17 residues long. The CDR3 reads CASSQGQGGGGTGELFF. The CDR3 DNA reads TGTGCCAGCAGCCAAGGACAGGGGGGAGGTGGCACCGGGGAGCTGTTTTTT.

This chain joins TRBV5-1 and TRBJ2-1; 12 bases match TRBD2. With V trimmed by 2 bases and J by 1 base, 4 bases remained unmatched. CDR1 SGHRS and CDR2 YFSETQ come from the germline V gene. The CDR3 length is 17 residues. For the CDR3, the DNA is TGCGCCAGCAGCTTTTCTAGCGGGAGGGCGTCCTACAATGAGCAGTTCTTC. Amino acids: CASSFSSGRASYNEQFF.

The count of this clone is one. The gene calls are TRBV6-2 or TRBV6-3 and TRBJ1-1; no clear D gene. CDR1 is MNHEY, CDR2 SVGEGT, per germline. V lost 5 bases and J 4 bases, leaving 8 bases between the germline ends. This CDR3 spans 12 amino acids. CDR3: CASSIEGTEAFF. The CDR3 DNA reads as TGTGCCAGCAGTATCGAGGGCACTGAAGCTTTCTTT.